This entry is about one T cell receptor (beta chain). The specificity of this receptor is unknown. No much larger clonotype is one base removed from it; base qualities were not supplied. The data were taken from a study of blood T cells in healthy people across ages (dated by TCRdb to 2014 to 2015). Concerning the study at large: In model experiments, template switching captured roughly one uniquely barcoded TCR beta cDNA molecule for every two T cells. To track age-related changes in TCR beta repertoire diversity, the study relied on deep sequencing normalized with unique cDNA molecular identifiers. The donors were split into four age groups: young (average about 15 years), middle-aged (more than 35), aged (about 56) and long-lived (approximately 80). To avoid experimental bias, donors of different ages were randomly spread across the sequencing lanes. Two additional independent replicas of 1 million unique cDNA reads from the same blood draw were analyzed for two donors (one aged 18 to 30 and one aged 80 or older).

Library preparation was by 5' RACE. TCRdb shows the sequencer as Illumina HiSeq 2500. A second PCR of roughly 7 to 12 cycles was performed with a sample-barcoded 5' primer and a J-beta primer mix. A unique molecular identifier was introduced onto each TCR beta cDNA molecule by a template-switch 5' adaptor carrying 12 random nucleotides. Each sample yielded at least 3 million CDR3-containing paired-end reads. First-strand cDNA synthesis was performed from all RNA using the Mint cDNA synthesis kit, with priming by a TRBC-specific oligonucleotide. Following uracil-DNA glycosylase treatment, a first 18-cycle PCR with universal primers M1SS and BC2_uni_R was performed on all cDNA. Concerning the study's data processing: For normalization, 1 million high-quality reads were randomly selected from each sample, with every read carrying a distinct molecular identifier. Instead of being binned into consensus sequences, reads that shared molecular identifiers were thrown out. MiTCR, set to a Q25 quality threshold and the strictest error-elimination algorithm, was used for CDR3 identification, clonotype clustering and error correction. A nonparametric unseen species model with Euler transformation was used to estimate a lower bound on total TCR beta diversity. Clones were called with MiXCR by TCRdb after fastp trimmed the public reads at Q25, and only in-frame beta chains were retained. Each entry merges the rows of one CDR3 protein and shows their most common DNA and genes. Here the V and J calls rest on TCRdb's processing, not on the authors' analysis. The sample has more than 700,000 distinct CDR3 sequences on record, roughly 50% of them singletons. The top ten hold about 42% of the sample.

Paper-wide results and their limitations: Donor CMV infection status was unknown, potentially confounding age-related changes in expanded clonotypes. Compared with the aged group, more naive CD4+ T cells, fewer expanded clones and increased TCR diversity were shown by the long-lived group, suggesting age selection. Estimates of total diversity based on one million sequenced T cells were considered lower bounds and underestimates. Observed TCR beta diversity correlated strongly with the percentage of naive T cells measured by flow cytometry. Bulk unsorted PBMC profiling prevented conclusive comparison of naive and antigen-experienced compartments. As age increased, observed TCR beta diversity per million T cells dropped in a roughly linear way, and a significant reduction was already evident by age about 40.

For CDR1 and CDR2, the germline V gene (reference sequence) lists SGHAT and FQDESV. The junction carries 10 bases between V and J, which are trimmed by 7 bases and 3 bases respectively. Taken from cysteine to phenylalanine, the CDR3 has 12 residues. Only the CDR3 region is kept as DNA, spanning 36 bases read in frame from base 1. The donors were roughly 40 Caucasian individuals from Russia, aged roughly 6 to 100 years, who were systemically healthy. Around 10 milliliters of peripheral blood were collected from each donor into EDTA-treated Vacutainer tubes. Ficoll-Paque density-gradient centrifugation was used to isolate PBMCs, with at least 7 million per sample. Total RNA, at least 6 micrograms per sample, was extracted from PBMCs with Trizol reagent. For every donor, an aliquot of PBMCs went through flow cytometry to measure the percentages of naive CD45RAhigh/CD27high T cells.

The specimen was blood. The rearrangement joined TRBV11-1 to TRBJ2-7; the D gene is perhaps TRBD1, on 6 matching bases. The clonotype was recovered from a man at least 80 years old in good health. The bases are TGTGCCAGCAAGGAACAGGGCTACGAGCAGTACTTC. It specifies CASKEQGYEQYF.